Listed below are T cell receptor beta chains from one sample, sequenced in a study of cytomegalovirus exposure and HLA in healthy donors. TCRdb keeps only in-frame clones here, not all; method: immunoSEQ multiplex PCR. Here the sample spans a few hundred thousand clones, around nine tenths being singletons. The material sequenced was PBMCs. Every receptor here comes from a girl under 10 years old in good health and CMV-seronegative. Both conserved end residues are part of each CDR3. Each record gives: D gene, J gene, V gene, CDR3 DNA, CDR3 protein. D genes are given only for firm matches.

NA TRBJ1-5 TRBV19 TGTGCCAGTAGTATTAGACTCCCCCGAGGGATGGCAATGGGCAATCAGCCCCAGCATTTT CASSIRLPRGMAMGNQPQHF
NA TRBJ2-5 TRBV2 TGTGCCAGCAGGCGGCGGCAAGAGACCCAGTACTTC CASRRRQETQYF
NA TRBJ1-5 TRBV28 TGTGCCAGCAGTTGGGACACCTATAATCAGCCCCAGCATTTT CASSWDTYNQPQHF
TRBD1 TRBJ1-4 TRBV9 TGTGCCAGCAGCGCACCTACAGGGGGAGGTGAAAAACTGTTTTTT CASSAPTGGGEKLFF
NA TRBJ2-1 TRBV10-1 TGCGCCTCCTCATGGGGGGATGAGCAGTTCTTC CASSWGDEQFF
NA TRBJ2-2 TRBV5-1 TGCGCCAGCAGCAAGGACAGGAACACCGGGGAGCTGTTTTTT CASSKDRNTGELFF
TRBD1 TRBJ2-7 TRBV28 TGTGCCAGCAAGGGGAGCGGACAGGGCTACGAGCAGTACTTC CASKGSGQGYEQYF
NA TRBJ2-1 TRBV2 TGTGCCAGCAGTGGGCGGGGGCCGAGGATGTTCTTC CASSGRGPRMFF
NA TRBJ1-1 TRBV5-4 TGTGCCAGCAGCCCGAGGGGGGGGTTGCCACTTATGAACACTGAAGCTTTCTTT CASSPRGGLPLMNTEAFF
TRBD1 TRBJ2-5 TRBV7-9 TGTGCCAGCAGCTCGCCTAGGAGACAGGGGCCTCAAGAGACCCAGTACTTC CASSSPRRQGPQETQYF